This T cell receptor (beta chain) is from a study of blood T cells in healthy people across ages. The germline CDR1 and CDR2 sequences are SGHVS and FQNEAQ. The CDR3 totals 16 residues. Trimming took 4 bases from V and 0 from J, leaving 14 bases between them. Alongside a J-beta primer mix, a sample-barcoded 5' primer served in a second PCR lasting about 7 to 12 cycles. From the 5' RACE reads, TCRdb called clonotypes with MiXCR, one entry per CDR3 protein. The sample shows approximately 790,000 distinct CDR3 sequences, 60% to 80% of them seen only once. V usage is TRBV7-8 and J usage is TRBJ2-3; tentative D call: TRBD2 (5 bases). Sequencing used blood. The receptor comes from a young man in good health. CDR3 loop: CASSSYMGVSTDTQYF. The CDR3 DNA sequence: TGTGCCAGCAGCTCGTACATGGGAGTTAGCACAGATACGCAGTATTTT.